This entry concerns a single T cell receptor (beta chain). Its cognate antigen is unknown. This specimen comes from a study of T cell responses to AZD1222 COVID-19 vaccine. Pooled samples include second doses given at about 4 or 12 weeks. The table came from immunoSEQ multiplex PCR; TCRdb's copy has only in-frame clones and leaves some out. This repertoire shows 100,000 to 120,000 clones, approximately 94% found once; its top ten account for approximately 2.9%. CDR1 KGHSH and CDR2 LQKENI come from the germline V gene. This CDR3 region has 17 residues. Trimming cost V 3 bases and J 4 bases; bases outside gene matches: 12. Study findings and constraints: CD4 TCRs associated with vaccination spanned spike, dominating at 160-218 and 743-854. Two AZD1222 administrations were followed by greater Spike-specific TCR breadth and depth. Donors skewed white British and female; clonal diversity was possibly underestimated.

Source: peripheral blood, taken 28 days after the second AZD1222 dose. The TCR originated in an adult who received the AZD1222 COVID-19 vaccine. The chain links TRBV18 to TRBJ1-2, with TRBD1 identical over 9 bases. The CDR3 DNA reads TGTGCCAGCTCACCTAATACACAGGGGGCGCAGATCTATGGCTACACCTTC. Amino acids: CASSPNTQGAQIYGYTF. Drawing the rest from reference TRBV18 and TRBJ1-2, the complete variable domain is NAGVMQNPRHLVRRRGQEARLRCSPMKGHSHVYWYRQLPEEGLKFMVYLQKENIIDESGMPKERFSAEFPKEGPSILRIQQVVRGDSAAYFCASSPNTQGAQIYGYTFGSGTRLTVV.